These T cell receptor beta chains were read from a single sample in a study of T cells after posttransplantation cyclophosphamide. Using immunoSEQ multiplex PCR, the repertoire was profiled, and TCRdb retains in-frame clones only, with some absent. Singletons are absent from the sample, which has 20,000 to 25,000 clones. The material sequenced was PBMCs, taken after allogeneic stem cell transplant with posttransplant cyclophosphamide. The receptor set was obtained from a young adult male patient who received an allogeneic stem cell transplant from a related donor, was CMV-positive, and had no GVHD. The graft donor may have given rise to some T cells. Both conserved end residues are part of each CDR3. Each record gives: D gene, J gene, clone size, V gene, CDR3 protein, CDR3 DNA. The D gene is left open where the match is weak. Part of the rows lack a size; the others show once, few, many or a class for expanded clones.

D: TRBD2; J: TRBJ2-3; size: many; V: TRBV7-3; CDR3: CASSEVGLASDTQYF; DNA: TGTGCCAGCAGCGAAGTGGGACTAGCGTCGGATACGCAGTATTTT
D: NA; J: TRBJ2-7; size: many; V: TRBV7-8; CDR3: CASSQTPLPYEQYF; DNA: TGTGCCAGCAGTCAAACACCTCTCCCCTACGAGCAGTACTTC
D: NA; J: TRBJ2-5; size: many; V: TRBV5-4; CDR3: CASSWREEQETQYF; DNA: TGTGCCAGCAGCTGGAGGGAGGAACAAGAGACCCAGTACTTC
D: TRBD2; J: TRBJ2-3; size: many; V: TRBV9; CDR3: CASSLAGESGTDTQYF; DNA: TGTGCCAGCAGCCTAGCGGGAGAGAGTGGCACAGATACGCAGTATTTT
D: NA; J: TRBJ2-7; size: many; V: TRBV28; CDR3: CASSPPRDHEQYF; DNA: TGTGCCAGCAGCCCCCCGCGGGACCACGAGCAGTACTTC
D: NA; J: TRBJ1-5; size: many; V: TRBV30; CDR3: CAWSVATNQPQHF; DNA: TGTGCCTGGAGTGTAGCAACTAATCAGCCCCAGCATTTT
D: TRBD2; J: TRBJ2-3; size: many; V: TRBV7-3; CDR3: CASSLPGGGGTDTQYF; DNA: TGTGCCAGCAGCCTTCCCGGGGGAGGGGGCACAGATACGCAGTATTTT
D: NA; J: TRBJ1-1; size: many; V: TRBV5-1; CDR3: CASSPNRQLNTEAFF; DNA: TGCGCCAGCAGCCCGAATAGACAGCTAAACACTGAAGCTTTCTTT
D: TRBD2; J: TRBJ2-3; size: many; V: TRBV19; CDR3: CASSSTSGRSDTQYF; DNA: TGTGCCAGTAGTAGTACTAGCGGGAGGTCAGATACGCAGTATTTT
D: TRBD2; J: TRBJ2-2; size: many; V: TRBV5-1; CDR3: CASSFIPTSGGANTGELFF; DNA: TGCGCCAGCAGCTTTATCCCGACTAGCGGGGGGGCGAACACCGGGGAGCTGTTTTTT
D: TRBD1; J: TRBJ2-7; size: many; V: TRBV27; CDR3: CASPRDRVFEQYF; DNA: TGTGCCAGTCCCCGGGACAGGGTCTTCGAGCAGTACTTC
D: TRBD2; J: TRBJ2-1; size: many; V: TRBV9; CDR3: CASSVEGWAGAHNEQFF; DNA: TGTGCCAGCAGCGTAGAAGGGTGGGCGGGAGCCCACAATGAGCAGTTCTTC
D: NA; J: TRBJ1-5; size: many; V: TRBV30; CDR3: CAWSVPRVNQPQHF; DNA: TGTGCCTGGAGTGTACCCAGGGTCAATCAGCCCCAGCATTTT
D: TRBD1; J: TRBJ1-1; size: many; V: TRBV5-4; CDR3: CASRYRGTPEAFF; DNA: TGTGCCAGCAGGTACAGGGGGACGCCTGAAGCTTTCTTT
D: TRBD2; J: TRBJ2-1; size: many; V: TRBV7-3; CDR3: CASRTGLAGADEQFF; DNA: TGTGCCAGCAGGACGGGACTAGCGGGAGCAGATGAGCAGTTCTTC
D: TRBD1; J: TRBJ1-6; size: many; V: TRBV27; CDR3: CASSYDRGTSPLHF; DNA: TGTGCCAGCAGCTATGACAGGGGTACTTCACCCCTCCACTTT
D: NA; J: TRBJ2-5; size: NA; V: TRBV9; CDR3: CASSQDGGRGETQYF; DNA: TGTGCCAGCAGTCAAGACGGAGGCCGAGGAGAGACCCAGTACTTC
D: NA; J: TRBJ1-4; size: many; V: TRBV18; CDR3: CASSQMRGLSEKLFF; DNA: TGTGCCAGCTCACAGATGCGGGGATTAAGTGAAAAACTGTTTTTT
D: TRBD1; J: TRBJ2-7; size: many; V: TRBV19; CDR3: CASSPPGTAYEQYF; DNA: TGTGCCAGTAGTCCACCCGGGACAGCCTACGAGCAGTACTTC
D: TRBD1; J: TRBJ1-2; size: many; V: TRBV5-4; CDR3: CASSSTQGPYGYTF; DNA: TGTGCCAGCAGCTCAACACAGGGGCCCTATGGCTACACCTTC
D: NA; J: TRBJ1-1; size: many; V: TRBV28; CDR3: CASSPRPGDAFF; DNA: TGTGCCAGCAGTCCACGACCCGGAGACGCTTTCTTT
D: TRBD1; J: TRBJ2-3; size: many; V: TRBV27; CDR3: CASSFLGTGGHTQYF; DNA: TGTGCCAGCAGTTTCCTCGGGACAGGGGGCCATACGCAGTATTTT
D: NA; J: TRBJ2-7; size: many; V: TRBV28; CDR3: CASSDRETRDSYEQYF; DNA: TGTGCCAGCAGTGACCGCGAGACTAGGGATTCCTACGAGCAGTACTTC
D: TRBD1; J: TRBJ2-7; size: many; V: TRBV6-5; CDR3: CASSSYTGASYEQYF; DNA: TGTGCCAGCAGTTCGTATACAGGGGCATCCTACGAGCAGTACTTC
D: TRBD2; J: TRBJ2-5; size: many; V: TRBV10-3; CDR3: CATSGRGQETQYF; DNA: TGTGCCACCTCCGGGAGGGGGCAAGAGACCCAGTACTTC
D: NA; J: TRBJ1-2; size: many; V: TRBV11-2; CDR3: CASSRPGTLNYGYTF; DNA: TGTGCCAGCAGCCGCCCCGGGACATTGAACTATGGCTACACCTTC
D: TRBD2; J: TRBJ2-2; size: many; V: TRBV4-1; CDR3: CASSRTERGAGELFF; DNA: TGCGCCAGCAGCCGCACAGAGCGGGGGGCCGGGGAGCTGTTTTTT
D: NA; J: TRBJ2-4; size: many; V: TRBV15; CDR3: CATSTGAKNIQYF; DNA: TGTGCCACCAGCACAGGGGCCAAAAACATTCAGTACTTC
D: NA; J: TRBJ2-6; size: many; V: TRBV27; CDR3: CASSPIQGSSGANVLTF; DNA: TGTGCCAGCAGTCCCATACAGGGAAGCTCTGGGGCCAACGTCCTGACTTTC
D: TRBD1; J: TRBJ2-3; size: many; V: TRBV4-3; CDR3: CASSQEVVRGRKADTQYF; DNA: TGCGCCAGCAGCCAAGAGGTTGTGAGGGGGCGCAAGGCAGATACGCAGTATTTT
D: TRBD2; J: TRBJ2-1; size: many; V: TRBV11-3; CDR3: CASSPGGGEQFF; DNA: TGTGCCAGCAGCCCGGGGGGGGGTGAGCAGTTCTTC
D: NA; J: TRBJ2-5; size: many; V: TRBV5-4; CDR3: CASSLRGWQETQYF; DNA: TGTGCCAGCAGCTTGCGGGGGTGGCAAGAGACCCAGTACTTC
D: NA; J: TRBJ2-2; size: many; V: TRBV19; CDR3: CASSMAGVVTGELFF; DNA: TGTGCCAGTAGTATGGCAGGTGTAGTCACCGGGGAGCTGTTTTTT
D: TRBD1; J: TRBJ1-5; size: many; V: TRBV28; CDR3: CASSMEGQGIQPQHF; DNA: TGTGCCAGCAGTATGGAGGGACAGGGGATTCAGCCCCAGCATTTT
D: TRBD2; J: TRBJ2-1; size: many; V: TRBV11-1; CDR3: CASSPRTSTHEQFF; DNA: TGTGCCAGCAGCCCACGGACTAGCACCCATGAGCAGTTCTTC
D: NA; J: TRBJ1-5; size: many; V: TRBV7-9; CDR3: CASSLGGLRQPQHF; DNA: TGTGCCAGCAGCTTAGGAGGGTTACGGCAGCCCCAGCATTTT
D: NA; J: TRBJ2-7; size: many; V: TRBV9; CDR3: CASSRGGSPYEQYF; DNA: TGTGCCAGCAGCCGTGGGGGGAGTCCCTACGAGCAGTACTTC
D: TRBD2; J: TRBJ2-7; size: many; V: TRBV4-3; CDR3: CASSPAGGSYEQYF; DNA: TGCGCCAGCAGCCCAGCGGGAGGATCGTACGAGCAGTACTTC
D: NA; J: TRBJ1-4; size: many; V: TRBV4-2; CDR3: CASSQDWRATNEKLFF; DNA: TGTGCCAGCAGCCAAGATTGGCGGGCAACTAATGAAAAACTGTTTTTT
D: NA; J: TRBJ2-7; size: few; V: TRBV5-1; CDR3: CASSPLDSYEQYF; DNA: TGCGCCAGCAGCCCGCTGGACAGTTACGAGCAGTACTTC
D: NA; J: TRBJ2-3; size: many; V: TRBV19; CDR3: CASSIVGGERTDTQYF; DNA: TGTGCCAGTAGTATAGTGGGCGGGGAGCGCACAGATACGCAGTATTTT
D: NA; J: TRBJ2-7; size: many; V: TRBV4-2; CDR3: CASSQGGSVSYEQYF; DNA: TGTGCCAGCAGCCAAGGAGGTAGCGTGAGCTACGAGCAGTACTTC
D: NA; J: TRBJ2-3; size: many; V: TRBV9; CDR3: CASSTRPGVDAQYF; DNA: TGTGCCAGCAGCACAAGACCAGGGGTGGACGCGCAGTATTTT
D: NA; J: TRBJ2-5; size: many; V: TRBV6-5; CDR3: CASSYSPGTQETQYF; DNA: TGTGCCAGCAGTTACTCCCCCGGGACTCAAGAGACCCAGTACTTC
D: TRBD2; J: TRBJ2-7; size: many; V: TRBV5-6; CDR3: CASSGGLAGESYEQYF; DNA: TGTGCCAGCAGCGGCGGACTAGCGGGGGAATCCTACGAGCAGTACTTC
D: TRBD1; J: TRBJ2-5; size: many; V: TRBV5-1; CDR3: CASSLPQGQPRAETQYF; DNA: TGCGCCAGCAGCTTGCCCCAGGGACAGCCAAGGGCAGAGACCCAGTACTTC
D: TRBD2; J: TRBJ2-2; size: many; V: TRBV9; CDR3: CASSVRAGGFGELFF; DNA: TGTGCCAGCAGCGTGCGAGCGGGGGGGTTCGGGGAGCTGTTTTTT
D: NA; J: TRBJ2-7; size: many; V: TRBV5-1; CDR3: CASSLQGQSYEQYF; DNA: TGCGCCAGCAGCTTGCAGGGGCAGAGCTACGAGCAGTACTTC
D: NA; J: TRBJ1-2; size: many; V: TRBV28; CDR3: CASREGPYGYTF; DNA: TGTGCCAGCAGGGAGGGGCCCTATGGCTACACCTTC
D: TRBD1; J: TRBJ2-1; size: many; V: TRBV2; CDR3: CASSGDRAPPNEQFF; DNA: TGTGCCAGCAGTGGAGACAGGGCTCCCCCCAATGAGCAGTTCTTC
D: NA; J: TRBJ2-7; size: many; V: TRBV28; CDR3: CASSLTGDSYEQYF; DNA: TGTGCCAGCAGTCTGACAGGCGACTCCTACGAGCAGTACTTC
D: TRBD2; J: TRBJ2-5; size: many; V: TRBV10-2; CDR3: CASSVTGTSRETQYF; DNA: TGCGCCAGCAGCGTAACCGGGACTAGCAGGGAGACCCAGTACTTC
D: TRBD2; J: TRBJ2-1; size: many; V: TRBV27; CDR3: CASMVSGRGNEQFF; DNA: TGTGCCAGCATGGTAAGCGGGAGGGGGAATGAGCAGTTCTTC
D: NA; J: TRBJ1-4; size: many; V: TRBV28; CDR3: CASLGGGWTNEKLFF; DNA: TGTGCCAGCCTTGGGGGGGGGTGGACTAATGAAAAACTGTTTTTT
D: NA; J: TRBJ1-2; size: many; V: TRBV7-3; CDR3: CASSLGGTYGYTF; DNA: TGTGCCAGCAGCTTAGGGGGCACCTATGGCTACACCTTC
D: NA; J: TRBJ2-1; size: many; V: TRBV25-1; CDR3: CASSGRGQSTYNEQFF; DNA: TGTGCCAGCAGTGGCCGAGGACAGTCCACCTACAATGAGCAGTTCTTC
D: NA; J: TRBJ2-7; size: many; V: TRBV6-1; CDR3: CASSLQAGVTYEQYF; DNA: TGTGCCAGCAGTTTACAGGCAGGGGTAACCTACGAGCAGTACTTC
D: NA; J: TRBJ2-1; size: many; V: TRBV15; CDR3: CATSIYRTAHNEQFF; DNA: TGTGCCACCAGCATATACCGGACTGCCCACAATGAGCAGTTCTTC
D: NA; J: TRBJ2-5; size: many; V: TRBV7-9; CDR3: CASSLAPWESPRGETQYF; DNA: TGTGCCAGCAGCTTAGCTCCCTGGGAATCTCCTCGGGGGGAGACCCAGTACTTC
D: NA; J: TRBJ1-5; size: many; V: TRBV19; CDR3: CASSPGTAAVQPQHF; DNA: TGTGCCAGTAGTCCCGGAACGGCGGCGGTTCAGCCCCAGCATTTT